In this sample, the clone carrying this T cell receptor beta chain turned up many times. This record belongs to a study of T cells in Graves' hyperthyroidism and ophthalmopathy. Using RNA transcripts as the source, TCR beta CDR3 regions were amplified. An initial round of RT-PCR targeting the TCR CDR3 relied on the HTBI primer set. TCRdb processed the multiplex PCR reads anew with MiXCR; each CDR3 protein has one entry. The sample yields a few hundred thousand distinct CDR3 sequences, around 42% seen once. Trimming removed 7 bases at V and 5 bases at J, with 14 bases between. CDR1 SQVTM and CDR2 ANQGSEA come from the germline V gene. The CDR3 sequence is 13 residues long. Exclusion criteria comprised uncontrolled infection, other autoimmune disease, pregnancy or lactation.

Source material: peripheral blood or thyroid tissue (not recorded which). The chain has TRBV29-1 and TRBJ1-4; D gene uncertain. The sequence was collected from a young woman with Graves' hyperthyroidism. CDR3 DNA: TGCAGCGGGGGAGGCACGCGGAATGAAAAACTGTTTTTT. Its translation is CSGGGTRNEKLFF. The entire variable domain, with the rest obtained from reference TRBV29-1 and TRBJ1-4, is as follows: SAVISQKPSRDICQRGTSLTIQCQVDSQVTMMFWYRQQPGQSLTLIATANQGSEATYESGFVIDKFPISRPNLTFSTLTVSNMSPEDSSIYLCSGGGTRNEKLFFGSGTQLSVL.